The T cell receptor beta chain described here comes from a study of response to subunit inactivated influenza vaccine. The CDR3 has 15 residues. Germline CDR1 reads SGHTA; CDR2 reads FQGTGA. Trimming took 5 bases from V and 1 from J; bases not matched to a gene: 5. Worth noting for this clonotype: Its antigen remains unknown.

The study, taken as a whole, reports: Each seasonal flu vaccination may recruit only limited new T cells, authors suggested.

One entry per CDR3 protein, called by TCRdb with MiXCR from the RT-PCR reads. The sample has hundreds of thousands of distinct CDR3 sequences, approximately 12% seen once. The sample consisted of PBMCs from blood, taken on the day of vaccination. The chain recombines TRBV7-3 with TRBJ2-3, with 8 bases fitting TRBD1. This receptor was taken from a man aged 45-65 years who received an inactivated influenza vaccine. DNA of the CDR3: TGTGCCAGCAGCACGACAGGGGCAGGCACAGATACGCAGTATTTT. This translates into CASSTTGAGTDTQYF.